Sequencing of this T cell receptor (beta chain) was carried out in a study of T cells after yellow fever vaccination. CDR3 length: 15 amino acids. The germline V gene has CDR1 SEHNR and CDR2 FQNEAQ (reference sequence). Trimming removed 5 bases at V and 5 bases at J, with 16 bases between. In its sample, this clonotype was seen many times. TCRdb redid the calling of the 5' RACE reads with MiXCR, one entry per CDR3 protein. The data contain more than 200,000 distinct CDR3 sequences, 3.6% of them singletons. This TCR was sampled from a man younger than 30 who received the YFV17D yellow fever vaccine. The chain is built from TRBV7-9 and TRBJ1-5; perhaps TRBD1 as D (6 bases). The sample in question was PBMCs, obtained 15 days after the yellow fever booster vaccination. The CDR3 DNA is TGTGCCAGCAGCCCTTTGGGGGGGCAGGATCAGCCCCAGCATTTT. It encodes CASSPLGGQDQPQHF.